This paragraph reports one TCR beta chain. This record comes from a study of technical replicates of blood from a handful of donors. Germline V gives CDR1 MDHEN, CDR2 SYDVKM. V lost 2 bases to trimming and J lost 2 bases, with 9 bases between them. The CDR3 is 14 amino acids. Data came from immunoSEQ multiplex PCR; TCRdb stores just in-frame clones and leaves some out. The sample holds some 87,000 clones, 95% to 98% seen once. This TCR came from a human donor in good health. Input material: T cells isolated from PBMCs. V usage is TRBV28 and J usage is TRBJ1-1; D gene uncertain. The CDR3 loop reads CASSLAGVNTEAFF. The CDR3, as DNA: TGTGCCAGCAGTTTAGCCGGGGTTAACACTGAAGCTTTCTTT.